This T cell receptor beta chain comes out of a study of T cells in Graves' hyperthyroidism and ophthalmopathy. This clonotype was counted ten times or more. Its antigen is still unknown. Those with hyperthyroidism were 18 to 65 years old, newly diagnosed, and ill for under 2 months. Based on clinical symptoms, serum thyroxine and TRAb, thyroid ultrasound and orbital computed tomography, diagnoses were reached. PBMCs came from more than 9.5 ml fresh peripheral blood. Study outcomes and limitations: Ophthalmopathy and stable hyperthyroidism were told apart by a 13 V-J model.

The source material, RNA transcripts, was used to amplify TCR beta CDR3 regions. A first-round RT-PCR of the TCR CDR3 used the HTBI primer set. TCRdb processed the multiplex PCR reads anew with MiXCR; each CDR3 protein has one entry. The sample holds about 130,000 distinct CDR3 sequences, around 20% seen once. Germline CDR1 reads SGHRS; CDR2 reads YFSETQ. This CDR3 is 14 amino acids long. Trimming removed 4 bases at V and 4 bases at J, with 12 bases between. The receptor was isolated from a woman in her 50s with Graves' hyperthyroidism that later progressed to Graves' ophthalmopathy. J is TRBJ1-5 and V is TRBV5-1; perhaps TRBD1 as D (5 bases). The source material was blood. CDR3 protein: CASSQGTGNQPQHF. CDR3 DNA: TGCGCCAGCAGCCAAGGGACGGGAAATCAGCCCCAGCATTTT. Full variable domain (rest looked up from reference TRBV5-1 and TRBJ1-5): KAGVTQTPRYLIKTRGQQVTLSCSPISGHRSVSWYQQTPGQGLQFLFEYFSETQRNKGNFPGRFSGRQFSNSRSEMNVSTLELGDSALYLCASSQGTGNQPQHFGDGTRLSIL.